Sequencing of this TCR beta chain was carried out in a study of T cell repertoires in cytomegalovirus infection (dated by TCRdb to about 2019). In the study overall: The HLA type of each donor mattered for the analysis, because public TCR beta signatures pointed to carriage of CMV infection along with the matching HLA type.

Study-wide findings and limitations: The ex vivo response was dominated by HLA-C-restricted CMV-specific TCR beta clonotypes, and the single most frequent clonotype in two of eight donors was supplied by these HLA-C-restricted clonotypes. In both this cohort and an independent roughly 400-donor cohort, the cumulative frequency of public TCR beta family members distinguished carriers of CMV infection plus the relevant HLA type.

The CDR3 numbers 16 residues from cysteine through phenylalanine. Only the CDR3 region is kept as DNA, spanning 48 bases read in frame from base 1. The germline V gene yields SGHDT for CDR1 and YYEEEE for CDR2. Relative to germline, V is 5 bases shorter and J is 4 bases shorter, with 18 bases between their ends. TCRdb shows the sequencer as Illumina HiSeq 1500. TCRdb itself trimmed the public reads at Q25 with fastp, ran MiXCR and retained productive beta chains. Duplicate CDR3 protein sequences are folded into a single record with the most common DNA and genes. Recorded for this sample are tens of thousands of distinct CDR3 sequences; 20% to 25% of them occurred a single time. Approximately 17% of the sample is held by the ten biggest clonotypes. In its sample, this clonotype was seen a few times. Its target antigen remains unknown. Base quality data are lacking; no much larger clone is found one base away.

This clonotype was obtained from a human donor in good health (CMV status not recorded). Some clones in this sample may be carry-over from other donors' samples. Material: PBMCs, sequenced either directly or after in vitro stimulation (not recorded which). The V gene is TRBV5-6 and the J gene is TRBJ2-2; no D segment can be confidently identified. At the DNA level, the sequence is TGTGCCAGCAGTCCTATGGGTATTCACCTCACCGGGGAGCTGTTTTTT. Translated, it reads CASSPMGIHLTGELFF.